Each of the 27 T cell receptor beta chains below was sequenced from the same sample in a study of CD8 T cells in Susac syndrome (dated by TCRdb to the late 2010s). The library relied on the immunoSEQ multiplex PCR assay. RNA was extracted using the RNeasy kit, and roughly 0.5 to 1 microgram was reverse transcribed with random hexamers. Through fastp at Q25 and MiXCR, TCRdb rebuilt clones from the public reads, retaining in-frame beta chains. When rows share a CDR3 protein, they turn into one entry using the most common DNA and genes. The sample profile shows about 130,000 distinct CDR3 sequences; roughly 93% of them were found once. Roughly 0.33% of the sample goes to the ten largest clones. Sequencing input: CD8+ T cells from PBMCs. These receptors originate from a human donor with multiple sclerosis.

This clonotype was counted a single time. The chain joins TRBV6-5 to TRBJ2-5; unclear D gene. The CDR3 consists of 15 residues. The germline CDR1 and CDR2 sequences are MNHEY and SVGAGI. Trimming shortened V by 2 bases and J by 5 bases, and 15 bases separated the two germline ends. CDR3 region: CASSYRLSKVETQYF. The CDR3 region has the DNA TGTGCCAGCAGTTACAGGTTGTCTAAGGTGGAGACCCAGTACTTC.

This sequence joins TRBV6-1 and TRBJ2-7, with D perhaps TRBD1 (5 bases). The CDR3 is 14 residues long. The germline V and J ends were trimmed by 1 base and 6 bases, with 13 bases remaining between them. Germline V gene sequence: CDR1 MNHNS, CDR2 SASEGT. CDR3 residues: CASSEGPGPIEQYV. CDR3 in DNA: TGTGCCAGCAGTGAAGGGCCAGGGCCGATCGAGCAGTACGTC.

V gene TRBV9 combines with J gene TRBJ2-2; 11 bases fit TRBD2. The length of the CDR3 is 15 residues. V dropped 4 bases and J dropped 6; count of bases not matched to a gene: 5. Per the germline V gene, CDR1 is SGDLS and CDR2 is YYNGEE. The CDR3 spells CASSPTSGRSGELFF. The CDR3 DNA reads as TGTGCCAGCAGCCCCACTAGCGGGAGATCCGGGGAGCTGTTTTTT.

The chain employs TRBV29-1 and TRBJ1-2; tentatively, D is TRBD1 (5 bases). The CDR3 runs 13 residues. Germline CDR1 is SQVTM and CDR2 is ANQGSEA. Trimming took 6 bases from V and 4 from J, leaving 15 bases between them. This CDR3 is CSVVGGEGYGYTF. The CDR3 coding sequence is TGCAGCGTCGTTGGGGGAGAAGGCTATGGCTACACCTTC.

The V gene is TRBV19, the J gene TRBJ2-7; 7 bases agree with TRBD2. V shed 4 bases and J 4 bases; nucleotides not matched to a gene: 4. Per germline, CDR1 LNHDA and CDR2 SQIVND (reference sequence). There are 13 residues in the CDR3. CDR3 sequence: CASSSGLGYEQYV. CDR3 DNA sequence: TGTGCCAGTAGTAGCGGACTAGGTTACGAGCAGTACGTC.

The V call is TRBV5-4, the J call TRBJ2-5; 14 bases line up with TRBD2. Per the germline V gene, CDR1 is SGHNT and CDR2 is YYREEE (reference sequence). The CDR3 spans 16 residues. The J segment lost 5 bases and the V segment lost 6 bases, leaving 9 bases of the junction unmatched. CDR3: CASNPGTSGSQETQYF. The CDR3 DNA reads as TGTGCCAGCAATCCGGGGACTAGCGGGAGTCAGGAGACCCAGTACTTC.

This chain joins TRBV19 and TRBJ2-3, with D possibly TRBD2 on 6 matching bases. The CDR3 covers 16 residues. Germline V lookup: CDR1 LNHDA, CDR2 SQIVND (reference sequence). The V end lost 5 bases, the J end lost 0 bases, and 15 bases lay between the germline ends. The CDR3 protein is CASSAGLATSTDTQYF. As DNA, the CDR3 is TGTGCCAGTAGTGCCGGTCTAGCGACTAGCACAGATACGCAGTATTTT.

V gene TRBV5-1 combines with J gene TRBJ1-1; a possible D gene is TRBD1 (5 bases). This CDR3 comprises 14 residues. From germline, CDR1 is SGHRS and CDR2 YFSETQ. The V and J ends lost 2 bases and 5 bases respectively, with 13 bases between them. DNA of the CDR3: TGCGCCAGCAGCTTATGGGGGGGAGGTACTGAAGCTTTCTTT. Its protein is CASSLWGGGTEAFF. The whole variable domain, filled in from reference TRBV5-1 and TRBJ1-1, reads KAGVTQTPRYLIKTRGQQVTLSCSPISGHRSVSWYQQTPGQGLQFLFEYFSETQRNKGNFPGRFSGRQFSNSRSEMNVSTLELGDSALYLCASSLWGGGTEAFFGQGTRLTVV.

This rearrangement joins TRBV7-9 to TRBJ1-1; no clear D gene. Germline CDR1 reads SEHNR; CDR2 reads FQNEAQ (reference sequence). CDR3 size: 14 residues. Trimming stripped 4 bases from V and 5 bases from J, with 14 bases between. The CDR3, as DNA: TGTGCCAGCAGCTATCATGTGGCTGGGACTGAAGCTTTCTTT. It encodes CASSYHVAGTEAFF.

The rearrangement links TRBV19 to TRBJ2-7; a weak D match, TRBD2 (6 bases). Germline loops: CDR1 LNHDA, CDR2 SQIVND (reference sequence). The CDR3 runs to 13 residues. V was pared by 6 bases and J by 3 bases, with 12 bases between. CDR3 region: CASSTGGGYEQYF. The CDR3 DNA sequence: TGTGCCAGTAGCACCGGGGGTGGCTACGAGCAGTACTTC.

This chain uses TRBV15 with TRBJ1-5; D ambiguous. The CDR3 spans 13 residues. V was pared by 1 base and J by 7 bases, with 8 bases between. Per germline, CDR1 LNHNV and CDR2 YYDKDF (reference sequence). DNA for the CDR3: TGTGCCACCAGCAGAGGGCCGGCCCAGCCCCAGCATTTT. Its protein is CATSRGPAQPQHF.

The chain carries TRBV30 and TRBJ1-6; no firm D call. The CDR3 totals 14 residues. Germline V gene lookup returns CDR1 GTSNPN and CDR2 SVGIG (reference sequence). V dropped 2 bases and J dropped 8 bases, with 13 bases sitting between them. The CDR3 nucleotides are TGTGCCTGGAGTTTTTGGACGGCCTATTCACCCCTCCACTTT. Translation: CAWSFWTAYSPLHF.

This chain joins TRBV4-1 and TRBJ1-5; D gene ambiguous. V lost 7 bases and J 0 bases, leaving 10 bases between the germline ends. The CDR3 is 14 amino acids. Germline V gene sequence: CDR1 MGHRA, CDR2 YSYEKL. The CDR3 DNA is TGCGCCAGCACCCCTAGAGATAGCAATCAGCCCCAGCATTTT. Residues: CASTPRDSNQPQHF.

The chain carries TRBV5-4 and TRBJ2-1; 8 nucleotides agree with TRBD2. The CDR3 loop spans 15 amino acids. Germline V gene data show CDR1 as SGHNT and CDR2 as YYREEE (reference sequence). With V trimmed by 2 bases and J by 2 bases, 3 bases remained unmatched. CDR3 sequence (DNA): TGTGCCAGCAGCTTACCGCGGGAGGCCTACAATGAGCAGTTCTTC. Translating it yields CASSLPREAYNEQFF.

The chain combines TRBV9 with TRBJ2-5; TRBD2 matches 9 bases. This CDR3 spans 15 amino acids. Germline lookup yields CDR1 SGDLS and CDR2 YYNGEE. The V gene end was trimmed by 0 bases and the J gene end by 5 bases; junction bases not matched to a gene: 5. As DNA, the CDR3 is TGTGCCAGCAGCGTAGGCGGGGGGGGCAGTGAGACCCAGTACTTC. Residues: CASSVGGGGSETQYF.

CDR3 sequence reads: CASSDSRGEGAYYGYTF. The DNA for the CDR3 is TGTGCCAGCAGTGACTCGAGGGGTGAAGGGGCTTACTATGGCTACACCTTC. This chain joins TRBV6-4 and TRBJ1-2, with a weak D call TRBD1 (5 bases). Germline-derived CDR1 and CDR2 are MRHNA and SNTAGT. The CDR3 spans 17 residues. Trimming removed 0 bases at V and 3 bases at J, with 17 bases between.

The V gene is TRBV20-1, the J gene TRBJ2-5, with unresolved D. CDR3 length: 14 amino acids. Looked up from germline, CDR1 is DFQATT and CDR2 is SNEGSKA (reference sequence). Between the trimmed V and J ends, which lost 5 bases and 5 bases, there was a span of 18 bases. CDR3 residues: CSAHHFQNWETQYF. CDR3 DNA: TGCAGTGCTCACCATTTCCAGAACTGGGAGACCCAGTACTTC.

The chain recombines TRBV19 with TRBJ1-5; the match to TRBD1 covers 7 bases. CDR1 and CDR2 (germline): LNHDA, SQIVND (reference sequence). The J segment lost 3 bases and the V segment lost 7 bases, leaving 6 bases of the junction unmatched. The CDR3 length is 14 residues. DNA for the CDR3: TGTGCCAGTATGGGGACAGCTCCCAATCAGCCCCAGCATTTT. It encodes CASMGTAPNQPQHF.

The V call is TRBV12-3 or TRBV12-4, the J call TRBJ1-1, with 7 bases matching TRBD1. The CDR3 has 14 amino acids. Trimming removed 9 bases from V and 1 base from J; junction bases left unmatched: 8. The DNA of the CDR3 is TGTGCCAGGGGGCGGGACAGCCAGAACACTGAAGCTTTCTTT. Encoded protein: CARGRDSQNTEAFF.

The chain joins TRBV6-5 to TRBJ1-1, with D possibly TRBD1 on 5 matching bases. Per the germline V gene, CDR1 is MNHEY and CDR2 is SVGAGI. The germline V and J ends were trimmed by 0 bases and 1 base, with 9 bases remaining between them. The CDR3 is made up of 15 amino acids. The CDR3: CASSYSPRANTEAFF. The CDR3 DNA reads as TGTGCCAGCAGTTACTCTCCCAGGGCGAACACTGAAGCTTTCTTT.

V and J are TRBV30 and TRBJ2-1, with TRBD1 matching 7 bases. Unmatched junction bases numbered 17, after V lost 7 bases and J lost 5 bases. CDR1 is GTSNPN, CDR2 SVGIG, per germline (reference sequence). CDR3 length: 16 residues. The CDR3 DNA is TGTGCCTTCTCTCCCCGGGGACAGATAAGAGACAATGAGCAGTTCTTC. Translation gives CAFSPRGQIRDNEQFF.

V usage is TRBV7-9 and J usage is TRBJ2-3; 12 positions match TRBD2. In germline, CDR1 is SEHNR, CDR2 FQNEAQ (reference sequence). The CDR3 consists of 15 residues. V shed 4 bases and J 3 bases; nucleotides not matched to a gene: 2. CDR3 residues: CASSSGLAGTDTQYF. CDR3 bases: TGTGCCAGCAGCTCCGGACTAGCGGGGACAGATACGCAGTATTTT.

The rearrangement uses TRBV29-1 and TRBJ2-2, with 7 bases matching TRBD2. Trimming cost V 0 bases and J 6 bases; bases outside gene matches: 10. Germline-derived CDR1 and CDR2 are SQVTM and ANQGSEA. The CDR3 has 16 residues. This chain's CDR3 is CSVEDRTGGFAGELFF. The CDR3 DNA follows: TGCAGCGTTGAAGATCGGACCGGGGGGTTCGCCGGGGAGCTGTTTTTT.

This clonotype occurred once. V is TRBV4-1 and J is TRBJ2-2; TRBD1 agrees at 7 bases. CDR1 and CDR2 (germline): MGHRA, YSYEKL. The trim removed 4 bases at V and 0 bases at J, leaving 5 bases unmatched. CDR3 length: 16 residues. The CDR3 nucleotides read TGCGCCAGCAGCCGGATTGGGACAGCGAACACCGGGGAGCTGTTTTTT. Protein: CASSRIGTANTGELFF.

The chain couples TRBV6-5 to TRBJ1-1, with D tentatively TRBD1 (5 bases). The germline V gene has CDR1 MNHEY and CDR2 SVGAGI. This CDR3 comprises 13 residues. Trimming shortened V by 6 bases and J by 5 bases, and 13 bases separated the two germline ends. The CDR3 coding sequence is TGTGCCAGCAGGCCGGGGGTCGGGACTGAAGCTTTCTTT. Translation gives CASRPGVGTEAFF.

The chain recombines TRBV2 with TRBJ1-5; D is perhaps TRBD1 (6 bases). The CDR3 contains 14 residues. V shed 6 bases and J shed 7 bases, with 16 bases lying between them. Per the germline V gene, CDR1 is SNHLY and CDR2 is FYNNEI. The CDR3 sequence: CASSPVTGPQPQHF. The DNA for the CDR3 is TGTGCCAGCAGCCCAGTAACAGGGCCCCAGCCCCAGCATTTT.

This sequence joins TRBV6-1 and TRBJ2-4, with D possibly being TRBD1 (5 bases). The germline V gene encodes CDR1 MNHNS and CDR2 SASEGT. The CDR3 extends over 12 amino acids. V was clipped by 10 bases and J by 1 base, with 8 bases between them. The CDR3 spells CAIKGAKNIQYF. CDR3 nucleotides: TGTGCCATCAAGGGGGCCAAAAACATTCAGTACTTC.